This T cell receptor (beta chain) is from a study of control samples from healthy donors and cancer patients. Generated by immunoSEQ multiplex PCR, the TCRdb table keeps only in-frame clones and is missing some. The table lists 90,000 to 100,000 clones, around 80% of them singletons. V was cut by 5 bases and J by 0 bases, with 13 bases left in between. CDR1 and CDR2 (germline): SGHVS, FQNEAQ. This CDR3 is 16 amino acids long. The clonotype was recovered from a woman in her twenties or thirties in good health. The chain has TRBV7-8 and TRBJ1-4, with D tentatively TRBD1 (5 bases). Sequenced material: blood. CDR3 sequence: CASSPRQIATNEKLFF. The CDR3 DNA follows: TGTGCCAGCAGCCCTAGACAGATTGCAACTAATGAAAAACTGTTTTTT.